The rows below give T cell receptor beta chains drawn from one sample of a study of T cells in Graves' hyperthyroidism and ophthalmopathy. TCRdb analysed the multiplex PCR reads with MiXCR anew, one entry per CDR3 protein. The data hold about 600,000 distinct CDR3 sequences, with approximately 15% observed a single time. Sequencing was done on a sample of blood. Source of these receptors: a woman in her late teens or twenties with Graves' ophthalmopathy. Both conserved end residues are part of each CDR3. Each record gives: clone size, D gene, CDR3 length, J gene, V gene, CDR3 DNA, CDR3 protein. The D gene is left open where the match is weak. Part of the rows lack a size; the others show once, few, many or a class for expanded clones.

>many|TRBD2|15|TRBJ2-3|TRBV7-9
TGTGCCAGCAGCGCCCCGGGACTAGCAGCAGATACGCAGTATTTT
CASSAPGLAADTQYF
>few|-|13|TRBJ2-7|TRBV4-1
TGCGCCAGCGCATCCAAAGTTACCTACGAGCAGTACTTC
CASASKVTYEQYF
>many|TRBD1|16|TRBJ2-5|TRBV19
TGTGCCAGTAGTACCGTCATTACGGGACAGAAAGAGACCCAGTACTTC
CASSTVITGQKETQYF
>many|TRBD1|14|TRBJ2-7|TRBV12-3/TRBV12-4
TGTGCCAGCAGTCACGGACAGGGTACCTACGAGCAGTACTTC
CASSHGQGTYEQYF
>few|TRBD2|18|TRBJ2-7|TRBV4-3
TGCGCCAGCAGCGAAGGACTAGCGGGCCAAGGGGTTTCCTACGAGCAGTACTTC
CASSEGLAGQGVSYEQYF
>many|-|20|TRBJ1-2|TRBV27
TGTGCCAGCAGTGAGGTAGTGGGCTGGAGGGGTTGGGGCGATTACTATGGCTACACCTTC
CASSEVVGWRGWGDYYGYTF
>-|-|16|TRBJ2-2|TRBV10-3
TGTGCCATCAGTCCCCCTAGGGCCGAGAACACCGGGGAGCTGTTTTTT
CAISPPRAENTGELFF
>many|-|13|TRBJ1-1|TRBV4-1
TGCGCCAGCAGCCACTTTAGGAACACTGAAGCTTTCTTT
CASSHFRNTEAFF
>many|-|14|TRBJ2-1|TRBV18
TGTGCCAGCTCATCTGCCGGGACGGCAAATGAGCAGTTCTTC
CASSSAGTANEQFF
>many|-|14|TRBJ2-2|TRBV6-1
TGTGCCAGCACAAACCCTTCGGGCACCGGGGAGCTGTTTTTT
CASTNPSGTGELFF
>few|TRBD2|14|TRBJ2-7|TRBV2
TGTGCCAGCAGTGCCGAGCGGGAGTCCCACGAGCAGTACTTC
CASSAERESHEQYF
>few|TRBD2|17|TRBJ2-3|TRBV9
TGTGCCAGCAGCGGACCGGGACTAGCGGACACAACAGATACGCAGTATTTT
CASSGPGLADTTDTQYF
>many|-|14|TRBJ1-3|TRBV11-2
TGTGCCAGCGGCCACAGGATCTCTGGAAACACCATATATTTT
CASGHRISGNTIYF